This T cell receptor (beta chain) was sequenced during a study of blood T cell repertoires in COVID-19. This clone has only a few counts. Trimming cost V 7 bases and J 11 bases, with 20 bases left between them. Germline CDR1 and CDR2: MDHEN and SYDVKM. This CDR3 spans 13 amino acids. Seattle cases were enrolled at active infection and followed longitudinally. This table comes from immunoSEQ multiplex PCR, and its TCRdb copy is limited to in-frame clones, with some not included. The sample has roughly 320,000 clones, around 90% seen once; the top ten hold over 5.5%. The chain combines TRBV28 with TRBJ1-2, with a tentative D call TRBD1 (5 bases). This clonotype was obtained from a woman aged 50 to 60 with COVID-19, enrolled during active disease. Specimen: peripheral blood. This CDR3 is CASTMPTAGGYTF. CDR3 bases: TGTGCCAGCACCATGCCAACCGCCGGGGGATACACCTTC.